This TCR beta chain derives from a study of control samples from healthy donors and cancer patients. The germline V gene encodes CDR1 KGHDR and CDR2 SFDVKD. Trimming removed 4 bases from V and 4 bases from J, with 9 bases in between. The CDR3 is made up of 13 amino acids. Measured with immunoSEQ multiplex PCR; TCRdb has only the in-frame clones, and not every one. This sample has some 120,000 clones; about nine tenths occur once, and the top ten carry around 9%. Sequenced input: blood. The sequence was collected from a man in his forties or fifties in good health. V is TRBV24-1 and J is TRBJ2-5; D might be TRBD1 or TRBD2, each matching 5 bases. The CDR3 protein is CATSEAGRETQYF. The CDR3 bases are TGTGCCACCAGTGAGGCAGGGAGAGAGACCCAGTACTTC.